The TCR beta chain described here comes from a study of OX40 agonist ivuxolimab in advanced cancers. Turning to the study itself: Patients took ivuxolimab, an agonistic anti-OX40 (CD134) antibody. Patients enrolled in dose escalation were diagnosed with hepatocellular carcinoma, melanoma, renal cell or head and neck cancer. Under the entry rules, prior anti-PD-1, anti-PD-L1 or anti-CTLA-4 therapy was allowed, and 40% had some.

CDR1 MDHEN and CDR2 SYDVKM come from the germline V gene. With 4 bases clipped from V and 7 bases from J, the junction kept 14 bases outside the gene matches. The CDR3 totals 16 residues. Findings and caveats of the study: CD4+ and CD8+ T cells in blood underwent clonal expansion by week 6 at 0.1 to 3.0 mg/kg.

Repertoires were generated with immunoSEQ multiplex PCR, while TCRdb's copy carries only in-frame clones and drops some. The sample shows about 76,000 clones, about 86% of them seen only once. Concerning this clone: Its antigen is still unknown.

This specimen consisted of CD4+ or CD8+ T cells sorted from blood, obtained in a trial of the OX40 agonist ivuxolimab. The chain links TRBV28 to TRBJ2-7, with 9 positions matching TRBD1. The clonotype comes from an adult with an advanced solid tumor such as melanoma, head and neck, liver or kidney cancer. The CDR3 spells CASSWGPGQGVGEQYF. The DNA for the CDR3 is TGTGCCAGCAGTTGGGGGCCGGGACAGGGTGTTGGGGAGCAGTACTTC.